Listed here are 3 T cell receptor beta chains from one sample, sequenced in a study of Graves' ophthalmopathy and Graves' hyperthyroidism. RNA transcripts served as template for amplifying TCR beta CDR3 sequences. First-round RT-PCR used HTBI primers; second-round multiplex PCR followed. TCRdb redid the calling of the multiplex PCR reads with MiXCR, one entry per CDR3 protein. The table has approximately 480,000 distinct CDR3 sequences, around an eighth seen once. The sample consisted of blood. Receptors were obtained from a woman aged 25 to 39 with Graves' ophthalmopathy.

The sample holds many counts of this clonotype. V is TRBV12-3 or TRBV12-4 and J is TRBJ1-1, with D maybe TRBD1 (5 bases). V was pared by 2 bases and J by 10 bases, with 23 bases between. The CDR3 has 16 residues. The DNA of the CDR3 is TGTGCCAGCAGTTTATTTTGGGGGTCGGGGTTGCAGGGAGCTTTCTTT. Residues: CASSLFWGSGLQGAFF.

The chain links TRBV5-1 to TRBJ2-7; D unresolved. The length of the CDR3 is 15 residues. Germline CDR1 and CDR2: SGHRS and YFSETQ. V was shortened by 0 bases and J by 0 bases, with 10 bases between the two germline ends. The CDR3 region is CASSLGGYFSYEQYF. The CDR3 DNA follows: TGCGCCAGCAGCTTGGGTGGGTATTTCTCCTACGAGCAGTACTTC. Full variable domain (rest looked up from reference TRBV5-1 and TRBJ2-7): KAGVTQTPRYLIKTRGQQVTLSCSPISGHRSVSWYQQTPGQGLQFLFEYFSETQRNKGNFPGRFSGRQFSNSRSEMNVSTLELGDSALYLCASSLGGYFSYEQYFGPGTRLTVT.

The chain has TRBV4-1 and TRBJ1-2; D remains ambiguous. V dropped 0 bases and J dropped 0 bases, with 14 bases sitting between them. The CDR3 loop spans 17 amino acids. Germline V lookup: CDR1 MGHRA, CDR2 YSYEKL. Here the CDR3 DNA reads TGCGCCAGCAGCCAAGATTGGAAAGTGTCCGCTAACTATGGCTACACCTTC. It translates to CASSQDWKVSANYGYTF.